This T cell receptor beta chain was observed in a study of blood T cell repertoires in COVID-19. About the study: T cells, B-cell-depleted T cells, or PBMCs supplied cDNA or gDNA.

Per germline, CDR1 SGDLS and CDR2 YYNGEE. V gave up 0 bases and J gave up 1 base; unmatched junction bases: 3. CDR3 length equals 15 residues. Libraries were prepared by immunoSEQ multiplex PCR; TCRdb keeps only in-frame clonotypes and omits some of them. The sample lists a few hundred thousand clones; approximately 86% were seen once. The sequenced material came from peripheral blood. The clonotype was recovered from a man aged 35 to 55 who had recovered from COVID-19. The chain employs TRBV9 and TRBJ2-7, with 8 bases fitting TRBD2. The CDR3 region has the DNA TGTGCCAGCAGCGTAGGGACTAGCTCTTCCTACGAGCAGTACTTC. Residues: CASSVGTSSSYEQYF.